Following are 7 T cell receptor beta chains from one sample sequenced in a study of shared T cell receptors in the human thymus. This table comes from immunoSEQ multiplex PCR, and its TCRdb copy is limited to in-frame clones, with some not included. The table lists hundreds of thousands of clones, roughly 90% of them singletons, with 0.0085% to 0.012% in the top ten. These data were likewise used in another study, on human thymus T cells.

The sequenced sample consisted of thymocytes. These receptors were taken from a boy less than two years old with a congenital heart defect.

This clone was counted between two and nine times. The gene calls are TRBV27 and TRBJ2-2; D remains unclear. The germline gives CDR1 MNHEY, CDR2 SMNVEV (reference sequence). The ends were cut back, 3 bases at V and 4 bases at J, with 6 bases in the middle. The CDR3 runs to 13 residues. The DNA for the CDR3 is TGTGCCAGCAGTTTCGTCCCCACCGGGGAGCTGTTTTTT. Amino acids: CASSFVPTGELFF.

V is TRBV2 and J is TRBJ1-5; D is perhaps TRBD1 (5 bases). Germline V gives CDR1 SNHLY, CDR2 FYNNEI. The V end lost 4 bases, the J end lost 4 bases, and 23 bases lay between the germline ends. This CDR3 has 18 residues. This CDR3 reads CASSAANESGGGNQPQHF. The DNA for the CDR3 is TGTGCCAGCAGTGCCGCGAACGAAAGCGGGGGTGGAAATCAGCCCCAGCATTTT. Full variable domain (outside the CDR3, taken from reference TRBV2 and TRBJ1-5): EPEVTQTPSHQVTQMGQEVILRCVPISNHLYFYWYRQILGQKVEFLVSFYNNEISEKSEIFDDQFSVERPDGSNFTLKIRSTKLEDSAMYFCASSAANESGGGNQPQHFGDGTRLSIL.

The chain uses TRBV4-3 and TRBJ2-1, with TRBD2 identical over 10 bases. This CDR3 comprises 17 residues. Germline V gene lookup returns CDR1 LGHNA and CDR2 YSLEER. J was trimmed by 5 bases and V by 0 bases; bases with no gene match: 7. The CDR3 DNA reads TGCGCCAGCAGCCAAGACGCCCAGCGGGGGGGGGACAATGAGCAGTTCTTC. This sequence encodes CASSQDAQRGGDNEQFF.

The V and J genes are TRBV18 and TRBJ2-1; TRBD1 is a possible D gene (6 bases). The CDR3 is 18 amino acids. CDR1 is KGHSH, CDR2 LQKENI, per germline. The V end lost 3 bases, the J end lost 2 bases, and 20 bases lay between the germline ends. The DNA of the CDR3 is TGTGCCAGCTCACCCGAGAGGGACACCTGGTTGGCCTACAATGAGCAGTTCTTC. It specifies CASSPERDTWLAYNEQFF.

The chain links TRBV29-1 to TRBJ1-1, with D perhaps matching TRBD1 (5 bases). Looked up from germline, CDR1 is SQVTM and CDR2 is ANQGSEA. The V end lost 4 bases, the J end lost 8 bases, and 11 bases lay between the germline ends. This CDR3 is 11 amino acids long. CDR3 nucleotides: TGCAGCGTTGGGGGCCCTGGGGAAGCTTTCTTT. Protein: CSVGGPGEAFF. Complete variable domain (other parts from reference TRBV29-1 and TRBJ1-1): SAVISQKPSRDICQRGTSLTIQCQVDSQVTMMFWYRQQPGQSLTLIATANQGSEATYESGFVIDKFPISRPNLTFSTLTVSNMSPEDSSIYLCSVGGPGEAFFGQGTRLTVV.

This sequence joins TRBV11-2 and TRBJ2-3, with 9 bases aligning to TRBD2. Germline V gives CDR1 SGHAT, CDR2 FQNNGV. The CDR3 consists of 16 residues. After removal of 4 bases from V and 0 bases from J, the junction contained 5 bases not matched to a gene. The chain's CDR3 is CASSWLAGASTDTQYF. For the CDR3, the DNA is TGTGCCAGCAGCTGGTTAGCGGGGGCTAGCACAGATACGCAGTATTTT.

The CDR3, as DNA: TGTGCCAGCAGCTTGGCGTCTTACGGTCTCTTACCCCCCTACGAGCAGTACTTC. It encodes CASSLASYGLLPPYEQYF. V is TRBV5-6 and J is TRBJ2-7; D remains unclear. CDR1 and CDR2 (germline): SGHDT, YYEEEE. Trimming shortened V by 0 bases and J by 2 bases, and 21 bases separated the two germline ends. The CDR3 extends over 18 amino acids. Full variable domain (remainder filled in from reference TRBV5-6 and TRBJ2-7): DAGVTQSPTHLIKTRGQQVTLRCSPKSGHDTVSWYQQALGQGPQFIFQYYEEEERQRGNFPDRFSGHQFPNYSSELNVNALLLGDSALYLCASSLASYGLLPPYEQYFGPGTRLTVT.